The source of this TCR beta chain is a study of T cell repertoires in cytomegalovirus infection. Whole-study context: Based on public TCR beta signatures, there were indications of CMV infection and of a matching HLA type.

In TCRdb, the reads were re-called with MiXCR into one record per CDR3 protein. The repertoire holds over 450,000 distinct CDR3 sequences, with about 11% as singletons. This clonotype has ten or more counts. What it binds is not known. The junction had 0 bases not matched to a gene; V was cut back by 2 bases and J by 3 bases. Germline V gene data show CDR1 as MNHEY and CDR2 as SVGAGI. The CDR3 length is 14 residues. Broader study findings: Within the response measured ex vivo, HLA-C-restricted CMV-specific TCR beta clonotypes were dominant. Individuals carrying CMV plus the relevant HLA were identified by cumulative frequency of public TCR beta families.

Sequenced: PBMCs. The receptor was derived from a human donor in good health (CMV status not recorded). Some clones in this sample may be carry-over from other donors' samples. The rearrangement links TRBV6-5 to TRBJ2-1; the match to TRBD2 covers 8 bases. CDR3 nucleotides: TGTGCCAGCAGTTACCGGGAGGGCTACAATGAGCAGTTCTTC. Its translation: CASSYREGYNEQFF.